This T cell receptor (beta chain) was observed in a study of cytomegalovirus exposure and HLA in healthy donors. The study, taken as a whole, reports: Cytomegalovirus-associated status was assigned to about 180 TCR beta chains. The authors later found most CMV-associated TCR beta chains appeared HLA-restricted.

Amplification used 60 Vbeta primers and 13 Jbeta primers. Assay: immunoSEQ multiplex PCR; the TCRdb copy retains only in-frame clones and omits some. The sample includes 150,000 to 200,000 clones, over 70% of them seen just once. Each of the donors was a healthy bone marrow donor. V was shortened by 0 bases and J by 1 base, with 6 bases between the two germline ends. Germline V gives CDR1 LNHDA, CDR2 SQIVND (reference sequence). This CDR3 has 14 amino acids. Comments on this clone: Its matching antigen is unknown.

The V call is TRBV19, the J call TRBJ1-2; no firm D call. The sequencing sample was made of PBMCs. This receptor was taken from a woman aged 30 to 39 in good health and CMV-seronegative. In nucleotides, the CDR3 is TGTGCCAGTAGTATAGAAGGGAGTAACTATGGCTACACCTTC. Its translation: CASSIEGSNYGYTF.